Below are 12 T cell receptor beta chains sequenced from a single sample in a study of PD-L1 blockade in urothelial cancer. Sample time point: peripheral blood 6 weeks after treatment start. Produced via immunoSEQ multiplex PCR; TCRdb's table is partial and in-frame only. This table has about 120,000 clones, about 84% appearing once. The sample here was PBMCs, taken around atezolizumab (anti-PD-L1) treatment. All receptors come from a man aged 50 to 59 with urothelial cancer.

This sequence joins TRBV28 and TRBJ1-2; weak D call: TRBD1 (6 bases). The ends were cut back, 2 bases at V and 3 bases at J, with 10 bases in the middle. This CDR3 spans 14 amino acids. The germline CDR1 and CDR2 sequences are MDHEN and SYDVKM. The CDR3 nucleotides are TGTGCCAGCAGTTTACCAGACAGGTACTATGGCTACACCTTC. Encoded protein: CASSLPDRYYGYTF.

This clone was observed a few times. The chain combines TRBV10-3 with TRBJ2-7, with 8 bases aligning to TRBD2. The CDR3 consists of 13 residues. CDR1 ENHRY and CDR2 SYGVKD come from the germline V gene. V shed 6 bases, J shed 4 bases, and the junction held 5 bases outside the gene matches. The CDR3 protein is CAIRSASGYEQYF. Here the CDR3 DNA reads TGTGCCATCAGGTCGGCTAGCGGGTACGAGCAGTACTTC.

V usage is TRBV5-1 and J usage is TRBJ1-4, with D tentatively TRBD1 (5 bases). This CDR3 is 15 amino acids long. The germline CDR1 and CDR2 sequences are SGHRS and YFSETQ. V was trimmed by 0 bases and J by 4 bases, leaving 10 bases between them. The CDR3 DNA reads as TGCGCCAGCAGCTTGGGGCCGCAGGGTAATGAAAAACTGTTTTTT. Translation gives CASSLGPQGNEKLFF.

The table lists this clone with a few counts. The gene calls are TRBV19 and TRBJ2-1; TRBD2 might be the D (6 bases). CDR3 length equals 13 residues. V lost 5 bases and J lost 6, with 11 bases in between. Germline V gene sequence: CDR1 LNHDA, CDR2 SQIVND (reference sequence). CDR3 sequence: CASSRSGGNEQFF. In DNA, the CDR3 is TGTGCCAGTAGTCGGTCCGGGGGCAATGAGCAGTTCTTC. The whole variable domain, filled in from reference TRBV19 and TRBJ2-1, reads DGGITQSPKYLFRKEGQNVTLSCEQNLNHDAMYWYRQDPGQGLRLIYYSQIVNDFQKGDIAEGYSVSREKKESFPLTVTSAQKNPTAFYLCASSRSGGNEQFFGPGTRLTVL.

In this sample, this clone turned up once. V and J are TRBV6-1 and TRBJ2-5; 9 nucleotides agree with TRBD2. There are 17 residues in the CDR3. Looked up from germline, CDR1 is MNHNS and CDR2 is SASEGT. The J segment lost 5 bases and the V segment lost 4 bases, leaving 14 bases of the junction unmatched. CDR3 sequence (DNA): TGTGCCAGCAGTGCGCGATTTCTAGCGGGGCGAGGTGAGACCCAGTACTTC. Its protein is CASSARFLAGRGETQYF.

The chain recombines TRBV7-2 with TRBJ2-2; 7 nucleotides match TRBD2. This CDR3 region has 16 residues. V trimming: 5 bases; J trimming: 2 bases; junction bases outside the gene matches: 8. CDR1 and CDR2 from the germline V gene are SGHTA and FQGNSA. DNA of the CDR3: TGTGCCAGCAGCCGCGTCGGGAGGTCCAACACCGGGGAGCTGTTTTTT. It codes for CASSRVGRSNTGELFF.

The chain carries TRBV5-5 and TRBJ2-5, with a weak D call TRBD2 (6 bases). The germline gives CDR1 SGHKS, CDR2 YYEKEE (reference sequence). The CDR3 is made up of 16 amino acids. With 2 bases removed from V and 2 bases from J, the gap between germline ends came to 16 bases. In DNA, the CDR3 is TGTGCCAGCAGCTTCCCTAGTGCGGGAACACAAGAGACCCAGTACTTC. Its translation: CASSFPSAGTQETQYF. The whole variable domain, remainder taken from reference TRBV5-5 and TRBJ2-5, is DAGVTQSPTHLIKTRGQQVTLRCSPISGHKSVSWYQQVLGQGPQFIFQYYEKEERGRGNFPDRFSARQFPNYSSELNVNALLLGDSALYLCASSFPSAGTQETQYFGPGTRLLVL.

This clone showed up just once. The chain combines TRBV7-8 with TRBJ2-5, with 8 bases identical to TRBD2. CDR1 SGHVS and CDR2 FQNEAQ come from the germline V gene. V dropped 2 bases and J dropped 5; count of bases not matched to a gene: 4. This CDR3 is built from 14 residues. DNA for the CDR3: TGTGCCAGCAGCTTACGGGAGGGCCGGGAGACCCAGTACTTC. Residues: CASSLREGRETQYF.

V gene TRBV6-5 combines with J gene TRBJ1-6; D gene unclear. Per germline, CDR1 MNHEY and CDR2 SVGAGI. The CDR3 covers 15 residues. Trimming took off 2 bases at V and 10 bases at J, with 15 bases between the two ends. In DNA form, the CDR3 reads TGTGCCAGCAGTTACCAGACGGACTACTGGTCACCCCTCCACTTT. It yields the protein CASSYQTDYWSPLHF.

This clone was seen more than once but under ten times. The gene calls are TRBV19 and TRBJ1-6, with 9 bases matching TRBD1. V lost 6 bases, J lost 10 bases, and 7 bases stayed unmatched. CDR1 and CDR2 from the germline V gene are LNHDA and SQIVND (reference sequence). This CDR3 comprises 14 residues. The CDR3 spells CASRGDRVSSPLHF. Here the CDR3 DNA reads TGTGCCAGTAGAGGGGACAGGGTCTCATCACCCCTCCACTTT.

V is TRBV13 and J is TRBJ1-6; D is undetermined. The CDR3 spans 12 residues. Trimming removed 2 bases at V and 16 bases at J, with 12 bases between. In germline, CDR1 is PRHDT, CDR2 FYEKMQ (reference sequence). The CDR3 region is CASSLPGSRLHF. The CDR3 region has the DNA TGTGCCAGCAGCTTACCCGGGTCTCGTCTCCACTTT. The whole variable domain, remainder taken from reference TRBV13 and TRBJ1-6, is AAGVIQSPRHLIKEKRETATLKCYPIPRHDTVYWYQQGPGQDPQFLISFYEKMQSDKGSIPDRFSAQQFSDYHSELNMSSLELGDSALYFCASSLPGSRLHFGNGTRLTVT.

V usage is TRBV7-2 and J usage is TRBJ1-5; D is uncertain. This CDR3 spans 15 amino acids. CDR1 and CDR2 (germline): SGHTA, FQGNSA. Trimming shortened V by 2 bases and J by 7 bases, and 15 bases separated the two germline ends. CDR3 bases: TGTGCCAGCAGCTTAAACGGCGTCGACAAACAGCCCCAGCATTTT. Its translation: CASSLNGVDKQPQHF. The full variable domain, with the rest looked up from reference TRBV7-2 and TRBJ1-5, is GAGVSQSPSNKVTEKGKDVELRCDPISGHTALYWYRQSLGQGLEFLIYFQGNSAPDKSGLPSDRFSAERTGGSVSTLTIQRTQQEDSAVYLCASSLNGVDKQPQHFGDGTRLSIL.